This passage covers 3 T cell receptor beta chains from one sample sequenced in a study of blood T cell repertoires in COVID-19. Clones were sequenced by immunoSEQ multiplex PCR, and TCRdb holds only the in-frame ones, with some missing. The profile shows 100,000 or so clones, around 87% of them singletons. The sample consisted of peripheral blood. These receptors originate from an elderly woman with acute or convalescent COVID-19.

The count of this clone is one. The CDR3 nucleotides are TGTGCCAGCAGCGCCGGGACAGGGGCTAATGAAAAACTGTTTTTT. Its translation: CASSAGTGANEKLFF. This chain uses TRBV9 with TRBJ1-4; 10 nucleotides agree with TRBD1. CDR1 and CDR2 (germline): SGDLS, YYNGEE. The trim removed 3 bases at V and 3 bases at J, leaving 2 bases unmatched. The CDR3 has 15 residues. Together with reference TRBV9 and TRBJ1-4, the CDR3 gives the full variable domain: DSGVTQTPKHLITATGQRVTLRCSPRSGDLSVYWYQQSLDQGLQFLIQYYNGEERAKGNILERFSAQQFPDLHSELNLSSLELGDSALYFCASSAGTGANEKLFFGSGTQLSVL.

The rearrangement links TRBV10-3 to TRBJ2-1; D remains ambiguous. This CDR3 is 14 amino acids long. The germline V and J ends were trimmed by 2 bases and 2 bases, with 7 bases remaining between them. The germline V gene encodes CDR1 ENHRY and CDR2 SYGVKD. The CDR3 loop is CAISEAVTYNEQFF. The CDR3 nucleotides are TGTGCCATCAGTGAGGCGGTAACCTACAATGAGCAGTTCTTC.

V and J are TRBV6-5 and TRBJ2-7; 7 bases fit TRBD1. CDR3 length: 15 amino acids. Trimming took 6 bases from V and 0 from J; bases not matched to a gene: 8. Germline loops: CDR1 MNHEY, CDR2 SVGAGI. CDR3 sequence reads: CASRPPGQTSYEQYF. DNA for the CDR3: TGTGCCAGCAGGCCTCCGGGACAGACCTCCTACGAGCAGTACTTC.